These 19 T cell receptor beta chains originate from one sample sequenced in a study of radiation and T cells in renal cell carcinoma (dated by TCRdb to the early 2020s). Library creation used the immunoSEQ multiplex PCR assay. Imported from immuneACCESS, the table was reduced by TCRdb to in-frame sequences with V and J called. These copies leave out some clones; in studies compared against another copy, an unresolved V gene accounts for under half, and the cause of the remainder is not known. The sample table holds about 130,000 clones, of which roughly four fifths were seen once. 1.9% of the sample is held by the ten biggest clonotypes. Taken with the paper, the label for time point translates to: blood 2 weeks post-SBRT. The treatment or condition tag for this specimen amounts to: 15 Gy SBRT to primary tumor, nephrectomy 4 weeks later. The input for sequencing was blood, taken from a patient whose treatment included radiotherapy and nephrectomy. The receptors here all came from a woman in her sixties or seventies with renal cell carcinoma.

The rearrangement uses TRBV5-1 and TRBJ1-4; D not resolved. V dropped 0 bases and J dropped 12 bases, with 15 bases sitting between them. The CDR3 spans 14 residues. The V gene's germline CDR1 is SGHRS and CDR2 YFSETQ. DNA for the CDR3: TGCGCCAGCAGCTTGGCCATTTCCCCTCCGGAACTGTTTTTT. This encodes CASSLAISPPELFF.

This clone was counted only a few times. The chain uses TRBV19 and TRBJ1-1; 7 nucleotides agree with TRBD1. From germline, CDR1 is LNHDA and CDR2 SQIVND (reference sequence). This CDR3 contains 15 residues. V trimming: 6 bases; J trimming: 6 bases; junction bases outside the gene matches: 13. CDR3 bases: TGTGCCAGTAGCATCCAGGGACAGTTGGGGGCTGAAGCTTTCTTT. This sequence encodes CASSIQGQLGAEAFF. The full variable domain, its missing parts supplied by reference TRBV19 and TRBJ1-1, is DGGITQSPKYLFRKEGQNVTLSCEQNLNHDAMYWYRQDPGQGLRLIYYSQIVNDFQKGDIAEGYSVSREKKESFPLTVTSAQKNPTAFYLCASSIQGQLGAEAFFGQGTRLTVV.

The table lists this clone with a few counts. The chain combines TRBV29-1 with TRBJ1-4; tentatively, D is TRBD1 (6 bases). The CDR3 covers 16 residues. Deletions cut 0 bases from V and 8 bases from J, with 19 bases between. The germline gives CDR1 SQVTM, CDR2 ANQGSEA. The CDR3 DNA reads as TGCAGCGTTGAAGATACCACTCCAGGGGTTGAGGAAAAACTGTTTTTT. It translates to CSVEDTTPGVEEKLFF.

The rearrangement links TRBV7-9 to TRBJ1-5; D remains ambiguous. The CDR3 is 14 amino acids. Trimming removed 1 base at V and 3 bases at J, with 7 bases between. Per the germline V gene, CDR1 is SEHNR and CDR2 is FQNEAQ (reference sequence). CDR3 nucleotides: TGTGCCAGCAGCTTAGGTGCAGACAATCAGCCCCAGCATTTT. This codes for CASSLGADNQPQHF.

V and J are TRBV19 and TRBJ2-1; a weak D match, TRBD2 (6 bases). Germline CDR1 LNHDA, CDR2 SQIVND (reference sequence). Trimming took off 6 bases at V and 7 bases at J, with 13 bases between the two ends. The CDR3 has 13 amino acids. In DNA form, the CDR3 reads TGTGCCAGTAGCCCTTTAGCGGCAAATGAGCAGTTCTTC. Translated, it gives CASSPLAANEQFF.

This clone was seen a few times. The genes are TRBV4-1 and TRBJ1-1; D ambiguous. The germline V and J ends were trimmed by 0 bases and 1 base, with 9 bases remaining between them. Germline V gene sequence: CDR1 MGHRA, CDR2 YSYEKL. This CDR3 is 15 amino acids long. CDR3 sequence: CASSQDISGNTEAFF. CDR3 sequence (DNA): TGCGCCAGCAGCCAAGATATCTCAGGGAACACTGAAGCTTTCTTT.

CDR3: CASSAGDFGSGNTIYF. The CDR3 DNA reads TGTGCCAGCAGCGCCGGGGACTTTGGCTCTGGAAACACCATATATTTT. The gene calls are TRBV9 and TRBJ1-3; perhaps TRBD1 as D (5 bases). Germline V gene data show CDR1 as SGDLS and CDR2 as YYNGEE. V lost 3 bases to trimming and J lost 0 bases, with 13 bases between them. There are 16 residues in the CDR3.

The CDR3 nucleotides read TGCAGCGTCCGAAGGACGGGGGAGGGCGAGCAGTACTTC. Translated, it gives CSVRRTGEGEQYF. The rearrangement joins TRBV29-1 to TRBJ2-7; 7 bases agree with TRBD2. The V gene end was trimmed by 6 bases and the J gene end by 6 bases; junction bases not matched to a gene: 11. This CDR3 is built from 13 residues. Germline loops: CDR1 SQVTM, CDR2 ANQGSEA.

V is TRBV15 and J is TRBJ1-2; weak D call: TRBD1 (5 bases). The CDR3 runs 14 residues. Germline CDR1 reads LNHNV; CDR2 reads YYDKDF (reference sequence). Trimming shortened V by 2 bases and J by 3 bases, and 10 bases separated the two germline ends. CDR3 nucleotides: TGTGCCACCAGCAGAAGGGGTGGCGACTATGGCTACACCTTC. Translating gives CATSRRGGDYGYTF.

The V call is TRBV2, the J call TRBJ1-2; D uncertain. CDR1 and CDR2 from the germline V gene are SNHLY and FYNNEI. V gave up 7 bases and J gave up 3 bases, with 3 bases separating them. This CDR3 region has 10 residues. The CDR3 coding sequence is TGTGCCAGCACCGACTATGGCTACACCTTC. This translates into CASTDYGYTF.

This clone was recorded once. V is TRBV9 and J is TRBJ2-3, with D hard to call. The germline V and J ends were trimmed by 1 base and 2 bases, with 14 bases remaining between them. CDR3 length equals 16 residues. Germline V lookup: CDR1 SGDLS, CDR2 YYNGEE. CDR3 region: CASSVPSGSITDTQYF. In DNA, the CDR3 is TGTGCCAGCAGCGTACCCTCCGGGTCGATCACAGATACGCAGTATTTT.

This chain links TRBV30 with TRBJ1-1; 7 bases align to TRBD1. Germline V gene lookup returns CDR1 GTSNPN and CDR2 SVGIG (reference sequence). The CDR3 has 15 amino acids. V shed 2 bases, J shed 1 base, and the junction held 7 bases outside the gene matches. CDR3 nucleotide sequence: TGTGCCTGGAGTTTCTCCGGACAGGCGAACACTGAAGCTTTCTTT. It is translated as CAWSFSGQANTEAFF.

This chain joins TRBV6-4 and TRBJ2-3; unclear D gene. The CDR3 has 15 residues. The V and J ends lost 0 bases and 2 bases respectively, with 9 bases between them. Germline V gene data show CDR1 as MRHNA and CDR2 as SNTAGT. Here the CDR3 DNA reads TGTGCCAGCAGTGACTCGAGTCAGGCCACAGATACGCAGTATTTT. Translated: CASSDSSQATDTQYF.

The CDR3 sequence is CASSFGFGLEQYF. CDR3 DNA sequence: TGCGCCAGCAGCTTCGGCTTCGGGCTCGAGCAGTACTTC. The gene calls are TRBV5-1 and TRBJ2-7; D unresolved. CDR1 SGHRS and CDR2 YFSETQ come from the germline V gene. The CDR3 is 13 residues long. Trimming took off 2 bases at V and 6 bases at J, with 12 bases between the two ends. Full variable domain (rest looked up from reference TRBV5-1 and TRBJ2-7): KAGVTQTPRYLIKTRGQQVTLSCSPISGHRSVSWYQQTPGQGLQFLFEYFSETQRNKGNFPGRFSGRQFSNSRSEMNVSTLELGDSALYLCASSFGFGLEQYFGPGTRLTVT.

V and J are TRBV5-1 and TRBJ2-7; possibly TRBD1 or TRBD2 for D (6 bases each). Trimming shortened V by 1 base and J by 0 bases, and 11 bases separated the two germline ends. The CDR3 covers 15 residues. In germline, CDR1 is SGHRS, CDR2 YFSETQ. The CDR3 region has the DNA TGCGCCAGCAGCTTGAGTGGGGGGCCCTCCTACGAGCAGTACTTC. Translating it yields CASSLSGGPSYEQYF.

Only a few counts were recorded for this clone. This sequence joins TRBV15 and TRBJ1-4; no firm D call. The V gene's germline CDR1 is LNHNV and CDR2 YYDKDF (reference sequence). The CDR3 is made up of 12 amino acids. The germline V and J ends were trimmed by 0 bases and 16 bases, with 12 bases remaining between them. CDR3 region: CATSRDADSRFF. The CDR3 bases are TGTGCCACCAGCAGAGATGCCGATTCGCGGTTTTTT.

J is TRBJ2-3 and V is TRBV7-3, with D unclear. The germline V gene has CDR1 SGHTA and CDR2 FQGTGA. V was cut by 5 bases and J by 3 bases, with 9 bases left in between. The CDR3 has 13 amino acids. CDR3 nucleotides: TGTGCCAGCAGCCCCGCGGAAACAGATACGCAGTATTTT. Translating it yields CASSPAETDTQYF.

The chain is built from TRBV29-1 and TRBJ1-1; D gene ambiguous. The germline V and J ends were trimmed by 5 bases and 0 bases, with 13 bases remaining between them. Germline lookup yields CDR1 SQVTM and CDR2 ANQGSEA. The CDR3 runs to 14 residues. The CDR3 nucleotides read TGCAGCGTTAATTCAAGACACGTGAACACTGAAGCTTTCTTT. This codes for CSVNSRHVNTEAFF.

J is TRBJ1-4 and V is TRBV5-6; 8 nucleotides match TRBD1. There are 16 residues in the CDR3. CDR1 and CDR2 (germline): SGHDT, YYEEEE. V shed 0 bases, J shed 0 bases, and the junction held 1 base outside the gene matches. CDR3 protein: CASSLVGQATNEKLFF. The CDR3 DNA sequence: TGTGCCAGCAGCTTGGTGGGACAGGCAACTAATGAAAAACTGTTTTTT.